Given below is one TCR beta chain in context. Antigen specificity is unknown. A read error may be the cause here, since a much bigger clone is one base away. The record originates from a study of blood T cells in healthy people across ages. The CDR3 is made up of 15 amino acids. Germline-derived CDR1 and CDR2 are SEHNR and FQNEAQ (reference sequence). Study findings and constraints: In long-lived donors, naive CD4+ cell counts and diversity exceeded those of aged donors.

The authors ran a second PCR of about 6 to 11 cycles using a sample-barcoded 5' primer and a J-beta primer mix. The template-switch adaptor was a 5' adaptor with 12 random nucleotides. It tagged each cDNA molecule. TCRdb reprocessed the 5' RACE reads via MiXCR and lists one record per CDR3 protein. Of 630,000 or so distinct CDR3 sequences listed, about 30% are singletons. Sequences were obtained from blood. This clonotype was sampled from a woman aged 80 or older in good health. The J gene is TRBJ1-1, the V gene TRBV7-9, with D possibly matching TRBD1 (6 bases). The CDR3 reads CASSLQGPLNTEACF. As DNA, the CDR3 is TGTGCCAGCAGCTTACAGGGGCCGCTGAACACTGAAGCTTGCTTT.